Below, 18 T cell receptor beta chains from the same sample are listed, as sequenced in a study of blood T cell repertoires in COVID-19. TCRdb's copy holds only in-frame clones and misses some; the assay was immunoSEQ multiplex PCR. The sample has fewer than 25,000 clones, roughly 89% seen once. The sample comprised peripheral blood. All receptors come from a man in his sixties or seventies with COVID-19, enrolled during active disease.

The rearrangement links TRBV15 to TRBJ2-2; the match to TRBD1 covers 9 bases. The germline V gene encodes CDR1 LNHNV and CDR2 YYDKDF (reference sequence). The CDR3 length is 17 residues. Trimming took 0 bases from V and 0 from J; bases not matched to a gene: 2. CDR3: CATSRDRQGANTGELFF. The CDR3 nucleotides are TGTGCCACCAGCAGAGATAGACAGGGGGCGAACACCGGGGAGCTGTTTTTT.

CDR3 loop: CASSLAWRNYEQYF. Written as DNA, the CDR3 is TGTGCCAGCAGCTTGGCCTGGCGGAACTACGAGCAGTACTTC. The chain combines TRBV5-5 with TRBJ2-7; the D is unclear. Germline V lookup: CDR1 SGHKS, CDR2 YYEKEE (reference sequence). V dropped 0 bases and J dropped 3 bases, with 10 bases sitting between them. The CDR3 contains 14 residues.

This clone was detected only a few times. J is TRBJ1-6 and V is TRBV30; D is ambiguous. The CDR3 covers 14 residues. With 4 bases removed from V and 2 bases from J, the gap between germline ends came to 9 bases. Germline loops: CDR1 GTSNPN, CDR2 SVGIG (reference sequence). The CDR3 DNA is TGTGCCTGGACTTTATTCGCCTATAATTCACCCCTCCACTTT. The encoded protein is CAWTLFAYNSPLHF. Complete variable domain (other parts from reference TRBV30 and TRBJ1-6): SQTIHQWPATLVQPVGSPLSLECTVEGTSNPNLYWYRQAAGRGLQLLFYSVGIGQISSEVPQNLSASRPQDRQFILSSKKLLLSDSGFYLCAWTLFAYNSPLHFGNGTRLTVT.

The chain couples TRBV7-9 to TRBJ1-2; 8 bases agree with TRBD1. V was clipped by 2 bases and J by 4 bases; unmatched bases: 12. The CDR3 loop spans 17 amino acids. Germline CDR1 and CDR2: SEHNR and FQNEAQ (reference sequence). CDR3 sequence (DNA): TGTGCCAGCAGCTTAATTCTAGGACAGGGAGGAAGCTATGGCTACACCTTC. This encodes CASSLILGQGGSYGYTF.

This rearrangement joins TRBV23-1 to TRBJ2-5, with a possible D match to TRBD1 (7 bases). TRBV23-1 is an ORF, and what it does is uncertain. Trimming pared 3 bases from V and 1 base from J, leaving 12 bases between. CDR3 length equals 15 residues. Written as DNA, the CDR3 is TGCGCCAGCAGTCAGTGGAGGGGGCTCCAAGAGACCCAGTACTTC. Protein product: CASSQWRGLQETQYF.

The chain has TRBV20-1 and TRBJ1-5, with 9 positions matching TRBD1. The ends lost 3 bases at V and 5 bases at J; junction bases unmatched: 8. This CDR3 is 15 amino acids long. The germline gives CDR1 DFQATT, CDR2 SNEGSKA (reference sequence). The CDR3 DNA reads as TGCAGTGCTAGTTCGGGACAGGGACAGGATCAGCCCCAGCATTTT. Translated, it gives CSASSGQGQDQPQHF.

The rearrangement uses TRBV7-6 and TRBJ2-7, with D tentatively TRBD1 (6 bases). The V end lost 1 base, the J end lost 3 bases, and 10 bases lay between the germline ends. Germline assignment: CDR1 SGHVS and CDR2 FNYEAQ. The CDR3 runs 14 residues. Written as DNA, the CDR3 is TGTGCCAGCAGCTTAGGGGGACATCTCTACGAGCAGTACTTC. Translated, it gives CASSLGGHLYEQYF.

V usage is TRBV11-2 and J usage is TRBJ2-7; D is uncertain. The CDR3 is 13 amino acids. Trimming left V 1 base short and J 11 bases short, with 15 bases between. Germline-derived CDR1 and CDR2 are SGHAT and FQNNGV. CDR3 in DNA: TGTGCCAGCAGCTTAGCATTTGGGTGGCAGGAGTACTTC. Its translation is CASSLAFGWQEYF.

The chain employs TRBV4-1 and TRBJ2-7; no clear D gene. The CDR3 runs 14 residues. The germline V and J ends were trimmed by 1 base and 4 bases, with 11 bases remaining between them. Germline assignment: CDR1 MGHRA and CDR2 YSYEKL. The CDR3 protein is CASSQGRPGYEQYF. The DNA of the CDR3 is TGCGCCAGCAGCCAAGGCAGGCCAGGTTACGAGCAGTACTTC.

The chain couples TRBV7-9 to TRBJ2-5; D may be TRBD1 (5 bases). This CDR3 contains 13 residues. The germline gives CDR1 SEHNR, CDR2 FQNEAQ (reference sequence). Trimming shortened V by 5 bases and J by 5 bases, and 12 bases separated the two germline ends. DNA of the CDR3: TGTGCCAGCAGCAAAAGGGGTAGCGAGACCCAGTACTTC. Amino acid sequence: CASSKRGSETQYF.

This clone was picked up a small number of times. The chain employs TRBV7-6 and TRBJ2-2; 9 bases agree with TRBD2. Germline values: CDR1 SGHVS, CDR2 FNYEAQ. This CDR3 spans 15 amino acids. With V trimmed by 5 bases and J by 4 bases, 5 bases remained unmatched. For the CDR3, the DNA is TGTGCCAGCAGCCCTGGGACTAGCCCCACCGGGGAGCTGTTTTTT. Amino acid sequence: CASSPGTSPTGELFF.

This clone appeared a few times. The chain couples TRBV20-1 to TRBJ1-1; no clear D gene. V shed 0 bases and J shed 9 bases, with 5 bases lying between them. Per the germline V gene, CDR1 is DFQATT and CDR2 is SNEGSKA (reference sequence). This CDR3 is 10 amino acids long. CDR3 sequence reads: CSARDSKAFF. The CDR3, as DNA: TGCAGTGCTAGAGATTCCAAAGCTTTCTTT.

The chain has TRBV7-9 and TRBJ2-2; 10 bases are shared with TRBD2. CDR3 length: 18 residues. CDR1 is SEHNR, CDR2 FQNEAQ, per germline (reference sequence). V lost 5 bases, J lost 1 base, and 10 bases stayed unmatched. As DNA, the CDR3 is TGTGCCAGCAGCCCCACTCAAATAGCGGGGGGGAACACCGGGGAGCTGTTTTTT. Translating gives CASSPTQIAGGNTGELFF.

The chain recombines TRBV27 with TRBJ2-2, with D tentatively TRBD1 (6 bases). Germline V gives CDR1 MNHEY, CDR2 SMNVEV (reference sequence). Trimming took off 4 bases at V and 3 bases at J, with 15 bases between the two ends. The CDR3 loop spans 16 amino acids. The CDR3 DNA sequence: TGTGCCAGCAGTTCCTACAGGGTCAGGGACACCGGGGAGCTGTTTTTT. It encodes CASSSYRVRDTGELFF.

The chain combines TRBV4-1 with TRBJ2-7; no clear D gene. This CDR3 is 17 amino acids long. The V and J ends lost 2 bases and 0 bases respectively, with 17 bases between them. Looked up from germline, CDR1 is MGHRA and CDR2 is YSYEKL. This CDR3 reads CASSQTHSTDISYEQYF. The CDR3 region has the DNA TGCGCCAGCAGCCAAACCCATTCTACAGACATCTCCTACGAGCAGTACTTC.

The CDR3 nucleotides are TGTGCCAGCAGCTCTAGGGGAGGCCCTCAAGGATATGGCTACACCTTC. It is translated as CASSSRGGPQGYGYTF. The V and J genes are TRBV3-1 (or the pseudogene TRBV3-2) and TRBJ1-2; D is possibly TRBD1 (5 bases). The CDR3 extends over 16 amino acids. Looked up from germline, CDR1 is LGHDT and CDR2 is YNNKEL (reference sequence). V lost 5 bases and J lost 5, with 21 bases in between.

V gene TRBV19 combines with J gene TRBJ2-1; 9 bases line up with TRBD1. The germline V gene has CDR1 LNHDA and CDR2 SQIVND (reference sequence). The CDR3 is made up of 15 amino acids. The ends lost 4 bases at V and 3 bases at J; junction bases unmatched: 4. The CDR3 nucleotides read TGTGCCAGTAGTACAGGACAGGGGATCTACAATGAGCAGTTCTTC. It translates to CASSTGQGIYNEQFF.

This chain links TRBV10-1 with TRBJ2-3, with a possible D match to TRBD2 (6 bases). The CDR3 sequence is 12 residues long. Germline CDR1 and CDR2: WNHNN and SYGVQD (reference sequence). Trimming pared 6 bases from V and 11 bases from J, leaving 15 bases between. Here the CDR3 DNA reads TGCGCCAGCAGCCGGAGGGCCGGCGGGCAGTATTTT. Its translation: CASSRRAGGQYF.